This passage covers 25 T cell receptor beta chains from one sample sequenced in a study of blood T cell repertoires in COVID-19. Profiled with immunoSEQ multiplex PCR; TCRdb holds only in-frame clones, not every one. The sample contains 150,000 to 200,000 clones, approximately 80% of which appear only once. The sample was peripheral blood. Source of these receptors: an older woman with COVID-19, enrolled during active disease.

The chain uses TRBV19 and TRBJ1-4; D gene uncertain. Germline V gene sequence: CDR1 LNHDA, CDR2 SQIVND (reference sequence). This CDR3 region has 16 residues. V gave up 4 bases and J gave up 3 bases, with 15 bases separating them. The CDR3: CASSTPSGSSNEKLFF. The CDR3 nucleotides read TGTGCCAGTAGTACCCCGTCCGGGTCTTCTAATGAAAAACTGTTTTTT. The full variable domain, rest sourced from reference TRBV19 and TRBJ1-4, is DGGITQSPKYLFRKEGQNVTLSCEQNLNHDAMYWYRQDPGQGLRLIYYSQIVNDFQKGDIAEGYSVSREKKESFPLTVTSAQKNPTAFYLCASSTPSGSSNEKLFFGSGTQLSVL.

The chain is built from TRBV29-1 and TRBJ1-1; D unclear. Germline V gene data show CDR1 as SQVTM and CDR2 as ANQGSEA. The CDR3 totals 12 residues. V lost 7 bases to trimming and J lost 1 base, with 10 bases between them. CDR3: CSGDRGNTEAFF. The CDR3 region has the DNA TGCAGCGGGGATCGGGGGAACACTGAAGCTTTCTTT.

V and J are TRBV7-9 and TRBJ2-3; 7 nucleotides line up with TRBD1. CDR1 SEHNR and CDR2 FQNEAQ come from the germline V gene (reference sequence). This CDR3 contains 18 residues. V gave up 1 base and J gave up 4 bases; unmatched junction bases: 14. DNA of the CDR3: TGTGCCAGCAGCTTAGGATACCTACAGGGACAGTGGGCAGATACGCAGTATTTT. This codes for CASSLGYLQGQWADTQYF.

This clone was observed a single time. This rearrangement joins TRBV11-2 to TRBJ1-1, with 9 positions matching TRBD1. CDR1 SGHAT and CDR2 FQNNGV come from the germline V gene. The trim removed 5 bases at V and 0 bases at J, leaving 4 bases unmatched. This CDR3 is built from 15 residues. CDR3 loop: CASSPGTGLNTEAFF. Here the CDR3 DNA reads TGTGCCAGCAGCCCGGGGACAGGGTTGAACACTGAAGCTTTCTTT.

The chain is built from TRBV2 and TRBJ1-4; 7 bases are a match to TRBD1. V shed 4 bases and J 5 bases; nucleotides not matched to a gene: 7. This CDR3 is built from 15 residues. Germline V lookup: CDR1 SNHLY, CDR2 FYNNEI. CDR3 DNA: TGTGCCAGCAGTGGGCCGGGACAGCCGAATGAAAAACTGTTTTTT. This translates into CASSGPGQPNEKLFF.

The chain has TRBV5-1 and TRBJ2-7; D not certain. Between the trimmed V and J ends, which lost 6 bases and 4 bases, there was a span of 14 bases. The germline gives CDR1 SGHRS, CDR2 YFSETQ. This CDR3 contains 13 residues. The CDR3 DNA sequence: TGCGCCAGCACTTCTCCCCCCGGTTACGAGCAGTACTTC. Its protein is CASTSPPGYEQYF.

The rearrangement joins TRBV2 to TRBJ1-5; D may be TRBD1 (6 bases). CDR3 size: 16 residues. The V end lost 5 bases, the J end lost 6 bases, and 20 bases lay between the germline ends. Germline lookup yields CDR1 SNHLY and CDR2 FYNNEI. As DNA, the CDR3 is TGTGCCAGCAGTCCGACGGGGGGCGGAATCGGTCAGCCCCAGCATTTT. As protein: CASSPTGGGIGQPQHF.

The chain uses TRBV7-2 and TRBJ1-1, with D perhaps TRBD1 (5 bases). V lost 5 bases and J 8 bases, leaving 9 bases between the germline ends. This CDR3 has 11 amino acids. Germline-derived CDR1 and CDR2 are SGHTA and FQGNSA. The CDR3 bases are TGTGCCAGCAGCCAACGACAGGAAGCTTTCTTT. Translated: CASSQRQEAFF.

This chain uses TRBV3-1 (or the pseudogene TRBV3-2) with TRBJ1-1, with a possible D match to TRBD1 (6 bases). The germline V gene has CDR1 LGHDT and CDR2 YNNKEL (reference sequence). Trimming cost V 6 bases and J 2 bases, with 13 bases left between them. The CDR3 length is 14 residues. In DNA, the CDR3 is TGTGCCAGCAGTTCTGCCGGGACAAACACTGAAGCTTTCTTT. This sequence encodes CASSSAGTNTEAFF.

The chain carries TRBV5-1 and TRBJ1-1; D possibly corresponds to TRBD1 (6 bases). CDR3 length equals 15 residues. Germline V gives CDR1 SGHRS, CDR2 YFSETQ. V gave up 4 bases and J gave up 4 bases, with 17 bases separating them. CDR3 sequence (DNA): TGCGCCAGCAGCCCTGCGCCAGGGGCGTCCACTGAAGCTTTCTTT. Translated: CASSPAPGASTEAFF.

The chain employs TRBV5-1 and TRBJ1-4, with D maybe TRBD1 (5 bases). The V and J ends lost 4 bases and 5 bases respectively, with 12 bases between them. The CDR3 covers 14 residues. Germline-derived CDR1 and CDR2 are SGHRS and YFSETQ. CDR3 loop: CASSPGHPNEKLFF. The DNA for the CDR3 is TGCGCCAGCAGCCCCGGACACCCAAATGAAAAACTGTTTTTT.

This clone was counted between two and nine times. V and J are TRBV7-6 and TRBJ1-4; D is unresolved. V lost 3 bases and J 4 bases, leaving 15 bases between the germline ends. The CDR3 has 16 amino acids. The V gene's germline CDR1 is SGHVS and CDR2 FNYEAQ. The CDR3 protein is CASSFSPPPSNEKLFF. CDR3 coding DNA: TGTGCCAGCAGCTTTTCCCCCCCTCCGAGTAATGAAAAACTGTTTTTT.

V gene TRBV5-1 combines with J gene TRBJ2-1; the match to TRBD2 covers 13 bases. Germline V CDR1 and CDR2: SGHRS, YFSETQ. The CDR3 loop spans 17 amino acids. The V and J ends lost 3 bases and 8 bases, in that order; junction bases with no gene match: 11. This chain's CDR3 is CASSYLVLAGGRYEQFF. The CDR3, as DNA: TGCGCCAGCAGCTACTTAGTACTAGCGGGGGGGCGGTATGAGCAGTTCTTC.

This sequence joins TRBV6-5 and TRBJ2-5; D perhaps matches TRBD1 (5 bases). Germline V CDR1 and CDR2: MNHEY, SVGAGI. The length of the CDR3 is 12 residues. Trimming stripped 6 bases from V and 5 bases from J, with 10 bases between. Here the CDR3 reads CASRAGRETQYF. The DNA for the CDR3 is TGTGCCAGCAGAGCAGGGCGGGAGACCCAGTACTTC.

This chain connects TRBV3-1 (or the pseudogene TRBV3-2) to TRBJ2-5; D unclear. Germline V gives CDR1 LGHDT, CDR2 YNNKEL (reference sequence). This CDR3 region has 13 residues. Between the trimmed V and J ends, which lost 1 base and 3 bases, there was a span of 6 bases. The CDR3 loop is CASSQGAKETQYF. CDR3 in DNA: TGTGCCAGCAGCCAAGGTGCGAAAGAGACCCAGTACTTC.

In its sample, this clone was seen a few times. The genes are TRBV7-8 and TRBJ1-4; D gene unclear. Germline V gives CDR1 SGHVS, CDR2 FQNEAQ. This CDR3 has 15 residues. V dropped 4 bases and J dropped 0 bases, with 9 bases sitting between them. In DNA, the CDR3 is TGTGCCAGCAGCTCCCGAAGAGCAACTAATGAAAAACTGTTTTTT. Encoded protein: CASSSRRATNEKLFF.

The genes are TRBV10-3 and TRBJ2-1; 11 positions agree with TRBD2. V lost 5 bases and J lost 9; bases outside the gene matches: 6. CDR3 length: 14 amino acids. The germline gives CDR1 ENHRY, CDR2 SYGVKD. The CDR3 bases are TGTGCCATCAGTACTAGCGGGGGTGTGGGTGAGCAGTTCTTC. Translated, it gives CAISTSGGVGEQFF.

V gene TRBV6-1 combines with J gene TRBJ2-7; the D gene is possibly TRBD1 (5 bases). V lost 0 bases and J 6 bases, leaving 6 bases between the germline ends. This CDR3 spans 12 amino acids. The germline gives CDR1 MNHNS, CDR2 SASEGT. The CDR3 DNA follows: TGTGCCAGCAGTGAAGCGGGGCGCGAGCAGTACTTC. Protein product: CASSEAGREQYF.

The J gene is TRBJ2-3, the V gene TRBV4-2; D is unclear. V was pared by 0 bases and J by 3 bases, with 10 bases between. The germline V gene encodes CDR1 LGHNA and CDR2 YNFKEQ. There are 15 residues in the CDR3. CDR3 sequence (DNA): TGTGCCAGCAGCCAAGAAGTGGCTAGGACAGATACGCAGTATTTT. Protein sequence: CASSQEVARTDTQYF.

This rearrangement joins TRBV10-3 to TRBJ1-2; 11 bases map to TRBD1. The germline V gene has CDR1 ENHRY and CDR2 SYGVKD. J lost 7 bases, V lost 7 bases, and 8 bases had no gene match. This CDR3 has 14 residues. The CDR3 DNA sequence: TGTGCCATCACCCAGGACAGGGGGCGCGGTGGCTACACCTTC. This sequence encodes CAITQDRGRGGYTF.

This clone was observed a handful of times. V and J are TRBV2 and TRBJ2-3, with D tentatively TRBD2 (7 bases). The germline V gene encodes CDR1 SNHLY and CDR2 FYNNEI. The CDR3 is made up of 16 amino acids. Between the trimmed V and J ends, which lost 6 bases and 3 bases, there was a span of 19 bases. The CDR3 sequence is CASREPRGAGTDTQYF. The CDR3 DNA reads TGTGCCAGCAGGGAACCACGGGGGGCAGGGACAGATACGCAGTATTTT.

J is TRBJ2-1 and V is TRBV3-1 (or the pseudogene TRBV3-2); 8 bases map to TRBD1. The CDR3 spans 15 residues. V trimming: 4 bases; J trimming: 8 bases; junction bases outside the gene matches: 10. Germline V gives CDR1 LGHDT, CDR2 YNNKEL (reference sequence). For the CDR3, the DNA is TGTGCCAGCAGCCGGACAGGGAATCGGTACGATGAGCAGTTCTTC. The encoded protein is CASSRTGNRYDEQFF.

The V gene is TRBV6-5, the J gene TRBJ2-7; 12 bases fit TRBD2. Germline values: CDR1 MNHEY, CDR2 SVGAGI. This CDR3 has 14 amino acids. J gave up 5 bases and V 6 bases, and 5 bases lay outside the gene matches. CDR3 sequence reads: CASSLAGGPDEQYV. The CDR3 DNA sequence: TGTGCCAGCAGCCTAGCGGGGGGGCCCGACGAGCAGTACGTC.

Comment on this clone: This sample includes further DNA sequences coding for the same CDR3. V gene TRBV19 combines with J gene TRBJ2-7; possible D gene TRBD1, 5 bases. The CDR3 is 14 residues long. Germline loops: CDR1 LNHDA, CDR2 SQIVND (reference sequence). The V end was cut by 1 base, the J end by 1 base, with 8 bases between. CDR3 coding DNA: TGTGCCAGTAGTATAGGCCAGGGTTCCTACGAGCAGTACTTC. It yields the protein CASSIGQGSYEQYF.

The chain joins TRBV7-8 to TRBJ1-1; D remains unclear. The CDR3 extends over 14 amino acids. The V end was cut by 3 bases, the J end by 0 bases, with 8 bases between. CDR1 is SGHVS and CDR2 is FQNEAQ in the germline V gene. This chain's CDR3 is CASSLGEVNTEAFF. CDR3 DNA sequence: TGTGCCAGCAGCTTGGGAGAGGTGAACACTGAAGCTTTCTTT.